The next 32 T cell receptor beta chains were all read from a single sample in a study of cytomegalovirus exposure and HLA in healthy donors. The PCR employed 60 Vbeta primers together with 13 Jbeta primers. This table comes from immunoSEQ multiplex PCR, and its TCRdb copy is limited to in-frame clones, with some not included. The sample has over 150,000 clones; 68% are singletons. Sequencing used PBMCs. These receptors all come from a man aged 50 to 60 in good health and CMV-seronegative.

This chain uses TRBV6-1 with TRBJ1-3; unclear D gene. CDR3 length: 15 amino acids. The V end lost 6 bases, the J end lost 2 bases, and 14 bases lay between the germline ends. Germline values: CDR1 MNHNS, CDR2 SASEGT. In DNA form, the CDR3 reads TGTGCCAGCAGAGCCGTTGCGATTCCTGGAAACACCATATATTTT. It specifies CASRAVAIPGNTIYF.

The rearrangement links TRBV6-5 to TRBJ1-2; 7 bases line up with TRBD1. V shed 3 bases, J shed 5 bases, and the junction held 9 bases outside the gene matches. This CDR3 has 15 residues. The germline V gene has CDR1 MNHEY and CDR2 SVGAGI. The CDR3 coding sequence is TGTGCCAGCAGTTATGCAATAACAGGGGCTTATGGCTACACCTTC. Its protein is CASSYAITGAYGYTF.

The chain uses TRBV27 and TRBJ1-3, with no clear D. CDR3 size: 14 residues. V was cut by 5 bases and J by 4 bases, with 12 bases left in between. The germline V gene has CDR1 MNHEY and CDR2 SMNVEV (reference sequence). CDR3 nucleotides: TGTGCCAGCAGTAACGGCGGCCTGGGAAACACCATATATTTT. Protein product: CASSNGGLGNTIYF.

The chain has TRBV10-1 and TRBJ2-1, with TRBD2 matching 15 bases. V shed 6 bases, J shed 7 bases, and the junction held 4 bases outside the gene matches. The CDR3 is 15 amino acids. Per the germline V gene, CDR1 is WNHNN and CDR2 is SYGVQD (reference sequence). CDR3 amino acids: CASSKGLAGGNEQFF. In DNA, the CDR3 is TGCGCCAGCAGCAAGGGACTAGCGGGGGGTAATGAGCAGTTCTTC.

This sequence joins TRBV7-2 and TRBJ1-2; D perhaps matches TRBD1 (6 bases). Deletions cut 7 bases from V and 8 bases from J, with 20 bases between. The CDR3 spans 14 residues. Germline assignment: CDR1 SGHTA and CDR2 FQGNSA. The chain's CDR3 is CASTLSRGGYGYTF. CDR3 nucleotide sequence: TGTGCCAGCACCCTTTCAAGAGGGGGATACGGCTACACCTTC.

The rearrangement links TRBV11-3 to TRBJ2-2; D is possibly TRBD2 (6 bases). The CDR3 sequence is 15 residues long. Germline-derived CDR1 and CDR2 are SGHNT and YENEEA. Trimming left V 5 bases short and J 4 bases short, with 14 bases between. CDR3 loop: CASSPNGGATGELFF. CDR3 bases: TGTGCCAGCAGCCCAAACGGCGGGGCCACCGGGGAGCTGTTTTTT.

The chain joins TRBV5-1 to TRBJ1-1; TRBD1 matches 10 bases. V lost 4 bases to trimming and J lost 5 bases; unmatched junction nucleotides: 20. There are 19 residues in the CDR3. Per the germline V gene, CDR1 is SGHRS and CDR2 is YFSETQ. CDR3 protein: CASSPSTPGQGTLRTEAFF. Written as DNA, the CDR3 is TGCGCCAGCAGCCCTTCCACGCCGGGACAGGGGACCCTGAGGACTGAAGCTTTCTTT.

The chain recombines TRBV7-2 with TRBJ2-5; D is possibly TRBD1 (5 bases). Germline V gene data show CDR1 as SGHTA and CDR2 as FQGNSA. Trimming pared 0 bases from V and 2 bases from J, leaving 7 bases between. This CDR3 spans 14 amino acids. The CDR3 DNA follows: TGTGCCAGCAGCTTAGCTTACAGGCAAGAGACCCAGTACTTC. Protein product: CASSLAYRQETQYF.

The rearrangement links TRBV5-3 to TRBJ2-5, with a possible D match to TRBD1 (5 bases). TRBV5-3 is marked as an open reading frame, function uncertain. This CDR3 is built from 13 residues. V was shortened by 7 bases and J by 1 base, with 11 bases between the two germline ends. The CDR3 sequence: CARAAGFQETQYF. In DNA form, the CDR3 reads TGTGCCAGAGCTGCAGGGTTCCAAGAGACCCAGTACTTC.

The V gene is TRBV2, the J gene TRBJ2-5; D is unresolved. Trimming removed 4 bases from V and 0 bases from J, with 9 bases in between. The CDR3 covers 14 residues. Germline V gene sequence: CDR1 SNHLY, CDR2 FYNNEI. CDR3 loop: CASSATEYQETQYF. As DNA, the CDR3 is TGTGCCAGCAGTGCCACAGAGTACCAAGAGACCCAGTACTTC.

The chain has TRBV5-1 and TRBJ2-5; D remains unclear. V was trimmed by 2 bases and J by 4 bases, leaving 3 bases between them. The CDR3 sequence is 11 residues long. Germline V gene data show CDR1 as SGHRS and CDR2 as YFSETQ. The CDR3 loop reads CASSFGETQYF. DNA of the CDR3: TGCGCCAGCAGCTTCGGAGAGACCCAGTACTTC. The whole variable domain, filled in from reference TRBV5-1 and TRBJ2-5, reads KAGVTQTPRYLIKTRGQQVTLSCSPISGHRSVSWYQQTPGQGLQFLFEYFSETQRNKGNFPGRFSGRQFSNSRSEMNVSTLELGDSALYLCASSFGETQYFGPGTRLLVL.

J is TRBJ2-7 and V is TRBV7-2, with D possibly being TRBD1 (6 bases). Germline CDR1 reads SGHTA; CDR2 reads FQGNSA. Trimming removed 0 bases from V and 3 bases from J, with 12 bases in between. The CDR3 totals 15 residues. This CDR3 reads CASSLAVDSGYEQYF. In DNA form, the CDR3 reads TGTGCCAGCAGCTTAGCGGTGGACAGTGGCTACGAGCAGTACTTC.

The genes are TRBV7-9 and TRBJ1-4; 9 nucleotides agree with TRBD1. Germline V gene sequence: CDR1 SEHNR, CDR2 FQNEAQ (reference sequence). There are 16 residues in the CDR3. Trimming took 5 bases from V and 5 from J; bases not matched to a gene: 9. CDR3 nucleotides: TGTGCCAGCAGCAGTGGGACAGGGTCTCCAAATGAAAAACTGTTTTTT. This sequence encodes CASSSGTGSPNEKLFF.

The rearrangement links TRBV11-2 to TRBJ2-1, with 11 bases lining up with TRBD2. The CDR3 has 16 residues. Germline trimming cut 5 bases from V and 5 bases from J; bases unmatched to any gene: 8. CDR1 and CDR2 (germline): SGHAT, FQNNGV. The CDR3 region has the DNA TGTGCCAGCAGCCCGATTAGCGGGGGGGCAAACAATGAGCAGTTCTTC. It translates to CASSPISGGANNEQFF.

The chain links TRBV5-1 to TRBJ1-2; perhaps TRBD1 as D (6 bases). Trimming took off 2 bases at V and 1 base at J, with 12 bases between the two ends. From germline, CDR1 is SGHRS and CDR2 YFSETQ. CDR3 length: 15 residues. The CDR3 region has the DNA TGCGCCAGCAGCTTCCCGACAGGAGATAACTATGGCTACACCTTC. This codes for CASSFPTGDNYGYTF.

The genes are TRBV30 and TRBJ1-2; D remains unclear. The V end lost 0 bases, the J end lost 6 bases, and 8 bases lay between the germline ends. CDR1 and CDR2 from the germline V gene are GTSNPN and SVGIG (reference sequence). This CDR3 has 12 residues. The chain's CDR3 is CAWSVARHGYTF. DNA of the CDR3: TGTGCCTGGAGTGTAGCCAGGCATGGCTACACCTTC. Full variable domain (outside the CDR3, taken from reference TRBV30 and TRBJ1-2): SQTIHQWPATLVQPVGSPLSLECTVEGTSNPNLYWYRQAAGRGLQLLFYSVGIGQISSEVPQNLSASRPQDRQFILSSKKLLLSDSGFYLCAWSVARHGYTFGSGTRLTVV.

This chain uses TRBV27 with TRBJ2-3; possibly TRBD2 for D (5 bases). This CDR3 is built from 13 residues. V shed 6 bases and J shed 7 bases, with 14 bases lying between them. Germline values: CDR1 MNHEY, CDR2 SMNVEV (reference sequence). The DNA of the CDR3 is TGTGCCAGCAGATCCCCACTAGGGAATACGCAGTATTTT. Protein product: CASRSPLGNTQYF.

The J gene is TRBJ2-1, the V gene TRBV5-1; D remains unclear. Trimming took off 6 bases at V and 3 bases at J, with 16 bases between the two ends. The CDR3 is made up of 15 amino acids. Germline V CDR1 and CDR2: SGHRS, YFSETQ. The CDR3 is CASNENPSDYNEQFF. The CDR3, as DNA: TGCGCCAGCAACGAGAATCCAAGCGACTACAATGAGCAGTTCTTC.

The genes are TRBV5-8 and TRBJ1-3; unclear D gene. Per germline, CDR1 SGHTS and CDR2 YDEGEE. V lost 6 bases, J lost 2 bases, and 18 bases lay in between. This CDR3 has 16 amino acids. The CDR3 sequence is CASTYDGERPGNTIYF. The CDR3 DNA reads TGTGCCAGCACCTATGATGGGGAGCGACCTGGAAACACCATATATTTT.

This chain joins TRBV7-6 and TRBJ2-5, with 9 bases that match TRBD2. Looked up from germline, CDR1 is SGHVS and CDR2 is FNYEAQ. With 5 bases clipped from V and 1 base from J, the junction kept 5 bases outside the gene matches. This CDR3 is built from 15 residues. CDR3 coding DNA: TGTGCCAGCAGCATGACTAGCGGAGTCCAAGAGACCCAGTACTTC. Translation: CASSMTSGVQETQYF.

The CDR3, as DNA: TGTGCCAGCAGTTCAACAGGGAGGGCAAGAGACACTGAAGCTTTCTTT. This sequence encodes CASSSTGRARDTEAFF. V gene TRBV27 combines with J gene TRBJ1-1; tentatively, D is TRBD1 (6 bases). The CDR3 length is 16 residues. V was clipped by 4 bases and J by 3 bases, with 18 bases between them. Germline V gives CDR1 MNHEY, CDR2 SMNVEV (reference sequence).

This clone was found once. The chain combines TRBV5-1 with TRBJ2-3, with 12 bases aligning to TRBD1. Germline CDR1 SGHRS, CDR2 YFSETQ. The junction had 11 bases not matched to a gene; V was cut back by 2 bases and J by 10 bases. The CDR3 runs to 16 residues. The CDR3 region is CASSLGIRDRGLSQYF. For the CDR3, the DNA is TGCGCCAGCAGCTTAGGAATCCGGGACAGGGGGCTCTCGCAGTATTTT.

The J gene is TRBJ1-1, the V gene TRBV15; no clear D. Germline CDR1 LNHNV, CDR2 YYDKDF (reference sequence). The CDR3 is 14 amino acids. Trimming took 1 base from V and 1 from J, leaving 7 bases between them. DNA for the CDR3: TGTGCCACCAGCAGAGTGGTACAGAACACTGAAGCTTTCTTT. Translating gives CATSRVVQNTEAFF.

This clone was seen only once. The chain uses TRBV11-2 and TRBJ1-6; D uncertain. The germline CDR1 and CDR2 sequences are SGHAT and FQNNGV. CDR3 length equals 17 residues. The ends were cut back, 1 base at V and 0 bases at J, with 10 bases in the middle. The CDR3: CASSLVSVSSYNSPLHF. As DNA, the CDR3 is TGTGCCAGCAGCTTAGTCTCCGTGAGCTCCTATAATTCACCCCTCCACTTT.

V gene TRBV5-4 combines with J gene TRBJ2-3, with 10 bases identical to TRBD1. J lost 0 bases, V lost 5 bases, and 3 bases had no gene match. The CDR3 length is 15 residues. Germline CDR1 SGHNT, CDR2 YYREEE (reference sequence). The CDR3: CASRLDRGSTDTQYF. The CDR3 DNA is TGTGCCAGCAGACTGGACAGGGGGAGCACAGATACGCAGTATTTT.

This sequence joins TRBV7-9 and TRBJ2-1, with TRBD2 matching over 12 bases. The CDR3 spans 16 residues. V was clipped by 2 bases and J by 3 bases; unmatched bases: 2. Germline CDR1 reads SEHNR; CDR2 reads FQNEAQ (reference sequence). CDR3 in DNA: TGTGCCAGCAGCTTATGGACTAGCGGGGACTACAATGAGCAGTTCTTC. Its translation is CASSLWTSGDYNEQFF.

The chain employs TRBV19 and TRBJ2-2; possibly TRBD2 for D (5 bases). The V and J ends lost 7 bases and 8 bases respectively, with 14 bases between them. The CDR3 is made up of 13 amino acids. CDR1 is LNHDA and CDR2 is SQIVND in the germline V gene (reference sequence). CDR3 sequence (DNA): TGTGCCAGTACTTGGACTGGGGTTGGGGAGCTGTTTTTT. This encodes CASTWTGVGELFF.

The gene calls are TRBV5-6 and TRBJ2-1, with TRBD2 matching 13 bases. Germline lookup yields CDR1 SGHDT and CDR2 YYEEEE. This CDR3 has 16 residues. The J segment lost 12 bases and the V segment lost 1 base, leaving 10 bases of the junction unmatched. CDR3 sequence (DNA): TGTGCCAGCAGCTTGAGACTAGCGGGGGGAGTCCTGCGGCAGTTCTTC. Translation: CASSLRLAGGVLRQFF.

This clone was found a few times. The gene calls are TRBV5-4 and TRBJ1-6, with 8 bases that match TRBD1. From germline, CDR1 is SGHNT and CDR2 YYREEE (reference sequence). V shed 0 bases, J shed 10 bases, and the junction held 9 bases outside the gene matches. CDR3 length equals 16 residues. The CDR3 spells CASSLGGTGLWSPLHF. The CDR3 DNA follows: TGTGCCAGCAGCTTGGGCGGGACAGGCTTGTGGTCACCCCTCCACTTT.

The rearrangement links TRBV14 to TRBJ1-3; no clear D gene. This CDR3 contains 17 residues. Germline values: CDR1 SGHDN, CDR2 FVKESK. Trimming stripped 4 bases from V and 0 bases from J, with 16 bases between. Written as DNA, the CDR3 is TGTGCCAGCAGCCGAATGCGGCAGCTAATCTCTGGAAACACCATATATTTT. Its protein is CASSRMRQLISGNTIYF.

The J gene is TRBJ1-5, the V gene TRBV7-8; D is unclear. Germline CDR1 is SGHVS and CDR2 is FQNEAQ. The CDR3 loop spans 15 amino acids. With 2 bases removed from V and 7 bases from J, the gap between germline ends came to 15 bases. Written as DNA, the CDR3 is TGTGCCAGCAGCTTAATGGCCGAGGCGAGACAGCCCCAGCATTTT. It encodes CASSLMAEARQPQHF.

This sequence joins TRBV5-8 and TRBJ1-2, with a tentative D call TRBD1 (6 bases). Trimming took off 6 bases at V and 1 base at J, with 13 bases between the two ends. Germline V lookup: CDR1 SGHTS, CDR2 YDEGEE. This CDR3 spans 14 amino acids. The CDR3 DNA reads TGTGCCAGCAACCCGGGACACCTTAACTATGGCTACACCTTC. Translation gives CASNPGHLNYGYTF.